The 22 T cell receptor beta chains listed next were all sequenced from one sample in a study of vaccination and CD4 T cells after COVID-19. An Oncomine TCR Beta short-read assay was used to sequence the DNA from cultured CD4+ T cells. TCRdb re-called the PCR reads through MiXCR, storing one row per CDR3 protein. The data show 25,000 or so distinct CDR3 sequences, more than 40% seen once. For these TCRs, the target antigens are not known. Treatment here: approximately 9-day PBMC culture with coronavirus spike peptide pools or control peptides (ViraFEST assay). Sample: CD4+ T cells from blood, cultured in vitro, taken before SARS-CoV-2 vaccination. The source of these receptors is a human donor who received a COVID-19 vaccine.

The rearrangement links TRBV25-1 to TRBJ1-1; no clear D. The CDR3 is made up of 12 amino acids. In germline, CDR1 is MGHDK, CDR2 SYGVNS. V lost 6 bases and J lost 8, with 13 bases in between. Here the CDR3 reads CASSGIRTEAFF. DNA for the CDR3: TGTGCCAGCAGCGGAATCAGAACCGAAGCTTTCTTT.

The chain has TRBV24-1 and TRBJ2-3; tentative D call: TRBD1 (6 bases). The CDR3 is 17 residues long. Trimming removed 1 base at V and 3 bases at J, with 16 bases between. CDR1 KGHDR and CDR2 SFDVKD come from the germline V gene. This CDR3 reads CATSDFATGVKTDTQYF. DNA for the CDR3: TGTGCCACCAGTGATTTCGCGACAGGAGTCAAGACAGATACGCAGTATTTT.

The chain recombines TRBV19 with TRBJ1-1; TRBD1 matches 10 bases. Losses at the gene ends were 10 bases for V and 7 bases for J; bases not matched to a gene: 6. Germline assignment: CDR1 LNHDA and CDR2 SQIVND (reference sequence). There are 12 residues in the CDR3. The DNA of the CDR3 is TGTGCCACTCGACAGGGGGCGAGTGAAGCTTTCTTT. Its protein product is CATRQGASEAFF.

The chain uses TRBV6-1 and TRBJ2-7; TRBD1 agrees at 10 bases. Unmatched junction bases numbered 2, after V lost 0 bases and J lost 6 bases. The CDR3 is made up of 14 amino acids. Germline V gene sequence: CDR1 MNHNS, CDR2 SASEGT. CDR3 region: CASSEAGQGVEQYF. The CDR3 coding sequence is TGTGCCAGCAGTGAAGCTGGACAGGGGGTCGAGCAGTACTTC.

J is TRBJ1-2 and V is TRBV28, with TRBD1 matching 9 bases. The germline gives CDR1 MDHEN, CDR2 SYDVKM. Trimming at V came to 4 bases and at J to 6 bases, leaving 6 bases not matched to a gene. The CDR3 runs to 14 residues. The CDR3 region is CASSSTGGANGYTF. The CDR3, as DNA: TGTGCCAGCAGTTCCACAGGGGGCGCTAATGGCTACACCTTC.

The chain couples TRBV30 to TRBJ1-4; tentative D call: TRBD1 (6 bases). From germline, CDR1 is GTSNPN and CDR2 SVGIG (reference sequence). This CDR3 region has 15 residues. Trimming pared 0 bases from V and 5 bases from J, leaving 13 bases between. The CDR3 sequence is CAWSVQGGRNEKLFF. The DNA for the CDR3 is TGTGCCTGGAGTGTACAGGGAGGGCGGAATGAAAAACTGTTTTTT.

The chain has TRBV30 and TRBJ2-5, with D maybe TRBD1 (5 bases). Trimming removed 3 bases from V and 0 bases from J, with 11 bases in between. This CDR3 comprises 14 residues. The germline gives CDR1 GTSNPN, CDR2 SVGIG (reference sequence). The CDR3 sequence: CAWSPPGYQETQYF. The CDR3 region has the DNA TGTGCCTGGAGCCCCCCAGGGTACCAAGAGACCCAGTACTTC.

Only a few counts were recorded for this clonotype. The chain is built from TRBV20-1 and TRBJ2-1; D not certain. Germline V lookup: CDR1 DFQATT, CDR2 SNEGSKA (reference sequence). The CDR3 is 11 residues long. Trimming shortened V by 3 bases and J by 10 bases, and 10 bases separated the two germline ends. The CDR3 sequence is CSASQAREQFF. The CDR3 bases are TGCAGTGCTAGTCAAGCCAGGGAGCAGTTCTTC.

The rearrangement uses TRBV7-9 and TRBJ1-5; no clear D gene. Trimming left V 5 bases short and J 4 bases short, with 18 bases between. Germline V lookup: CDR1 SEHNR, CDR2 FQNEAQ (reference sequence). The CDR3 length is 16 residues. The CDR3 DNA is TGTGCCAGCAGCCGCGTCCATGGAAACAGAAATCAGCCCCAGCATTTT. Translating gives CASSRVHGNRNQPQHF.

This chain uses TRBV4-2 with TRBJ2-3, with TRBD2 matching 10 bases. J gave up 0 bases and V 1 base, and 10 bases lay outside the gene matches. This CDR3 is 19 amino acids long. Germline lookup yields CDR1 LGHNA and CDR2 YNFKEQ. The CDR3 nucleotides are TGTGCCAGCAGCCAAGCTGGGAGAAGCGGGGGGGTGAGCACAGATACGCAGTATTTT. Translating gives CASSQAGRSGGVSTDTQYF.

As for this clonotype: The junction departs from the called germline gene at one end, perhaps through a read error. This rearrangement joins TRBV19 to TRBJ1-1; D ambiguous. Germline CDR1 LNHDA, CDR2 SQIVND (reference sequence). CDR3 size: 15 residues. CDR3 coding DNA: TGTGCCGGTAGTATGTCGGGCCTCAAGAACACTGAAGCTTTCTTT. Its protein is CAGSMSGLKNTEAFF.

This chain uses TRBV5-6 with TRBJ1-1, with 7 bases lining up with TRBD1. Per germline, CDR1 SGHDT and CDR2 YYEEEE. Trimming cost V 0 bases and J 6 bases; bases outside gene matches: 2. The CDR3 is 13 residues long. This CDR3 is CASSLDDRAEAFF. The CDR3 nucleotides are TGTGCCAGCAGCTTGGATGACAGGGCTGAAGCTTTCTTT.

V gene TRBV25-1 combines with J gene TRBJ1-5; D is unclear. The CDR3 spans 13 residues. Germline CDR1 reads MGHDK; CDR2 reads SYGVNS. V shed 3 bases and J shed 5 bases, with 8 bases lying between them. This CDR3 reads CASSEVSDQPQHF. The CDR3 DNA is TGTGCCAGCAGTGAGGTCTCGGATCAGCCCCAGCATTTT.

The rearrangement joins TRBV9 to TRBJ2-3; 7 bases are a match to TRBD2. Germline loops: CDR1 SGDLS, CDR2 YYNGEE. This CDR3 has 14 residues. J was trimmed by 4 bases and V by 0 bases; bases with no gene match: 2. The CDR3 is CASSVGLAADTQYF. The CDR3 DNA sequence: TGTGCCAGCAGCGTAGGGCTAGCGGCAGATACGCAGTATTTT.

This rearrangement joins TRBV6-5 to TRBJ1-4; D gene unclear. Per the germline V gene, CDR1 is MNHEY and CDR2 is SVGAGI. The CDR3 contains 15 residues. V was shortened by 4 bases and J by 5 bases, with 14 bases between the two germline ends. The CDR3 is CASSSSPGWNEKLFF. In nucleotides, the CDR3 is TGTGCCAGCAGTTCATCTCCGGGGTGGAATGAAAAACTGTTTTTT.

This clonotype showed up just a few times. V usage is TRBV19 and J usage is TRBJ1-5, with TRBD1 matching 7 bases. Trimming removed 5 bases from V and 5 bases from J; junction bases left unmatched: 6. The CDR3 is made up of 14 amino acids. In germline, CDR1 is LNHDA, CDR2 SQIVND (reference sequence). CDR3 in DNA: TGTGCCAGTAGTGCTACAGGGGTCCATCAGCCCCAGCATTTT. This encodes CASSATGVHQPQHF.

The V gene is TRBV12-3 or TRBV12-4, the J gene TRBJ2-5; tentatively, D is TRBD2 (6 bases). The length of the CDR3 is 14 residues. Trimming left V 6 bases short and J 5 bases short, with 16 bases between. The chain's CDR3 is CASSLGVAGETQYF. For the CDR3, the DNA is TGTGCCAGCAGCTTGGGGGTGGCGGGGGAGACCCAGTACTTC.

This chain links TRBV10-3 with TRBJ2-3; TRBD2 matches 13 bases. CDR3 length equals 16 residues. Germline loops: CDR1 ENHRY, CDR2 SYGVKD. Losses at the gene ends were 3 bases for V and 6 bases for J; bases not matched to a gene: 6. The CDR3: CAISETSGGAGDTQYF. In DNA form, the CDR3 reads TGTGCCATCAGTGAAACTAGCGGGGGGGCTGGTGATACGCAGTATTTT.

This clonotype was seen only a few times. The chain is built from TRBV15 and TRBJ1-3; possible D gene TRBD1, 5 bases. The germline CDR1 and CDR2 sequences are LNHNV and YYDKDF (reference sequence). The CDR3 spans 13 residues. Trimming removed 8 bases at V and 0 bases at J, with 8 bases between. This CDR3 reads CATRQLSGNTIYF. The CDR3 nucleotides read TGTGCCACCCGACAGCTCTCTGGAAACACCATATATTTT.

This clonotype was recorded a few times. V is TRBV19 and J is TRBJ1-6, with 8 positions matching TRBD1. The V gene's germline CDR1 is LNHDA and CDR2 SQIVND (reference sequence). The length of the CDR3 is 15 residues. Unmatched junction bases numbered 5, after V lost 3 bases and J lost 7 bases. This CDR3 reads CASSMMDRENSPLHF. The CDR3 DNA is TGTGCCAGTAGTATGATGGACAGGGAAAATTCACCCCTCCACTTT.

The V gene is TRBV10-2, the J gene TRBJ1-2; 7 bases match TRBD1. The germline gives CDR1 WSHSY, CDR2 SAAADI. The V segment lost 6 bases and the J segment 4 bases; nucleotides outside the gene matches: 2. The CDR3 spans 12 residues. The CDR3 reads CASRGTAYGYTF. The CDR3 nucleotides read TGCGCCAGCAGGGGGACAGCCTATGGCTACACCTTC.

The genes are TRBV5-4 and TRBJ1-5, with 8 bases identical to TRBD1. Germline V gives CDR1 SGHNT, CDR2 YYREEE (reference sequence). The CDR3 is 16 amino acids. With 0 bases clipped from V and 3 bases from J, the junction kept 5 bases outside the gene matches. CDR3 nucleotides: TGTGCCAGCAGCTTGGAGCAGGGGGCGGACAATCAGCCCCAGCATTTT. This translates into CASSLEQGADNQPQHF.